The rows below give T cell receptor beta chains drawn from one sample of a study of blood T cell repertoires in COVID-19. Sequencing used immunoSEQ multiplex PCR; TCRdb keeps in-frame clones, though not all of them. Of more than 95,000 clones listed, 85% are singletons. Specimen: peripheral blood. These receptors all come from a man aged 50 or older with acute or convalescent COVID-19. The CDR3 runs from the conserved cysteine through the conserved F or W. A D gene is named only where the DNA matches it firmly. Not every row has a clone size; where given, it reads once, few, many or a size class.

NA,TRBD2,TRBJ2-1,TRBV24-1,CATSDPTPSGGLGNEQFF,TGTGCCACCAGTGATCCCACCCCTAGCGGGGGCCTTGGGAATGAGCAGTTCTTC
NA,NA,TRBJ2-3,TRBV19,CASSIVDRHTQYF,TGTGCCAGTAGTATAGTCGACAGACATACGCAGTATTTT
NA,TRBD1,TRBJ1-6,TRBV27,CASSWAGGNSPLHF,TGTGCCAGCAGTTGGGCAGGGGGCAATTCACCCCTCCACTTT
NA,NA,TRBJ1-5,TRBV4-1,CASSHEGQGGVQPQHF,TGCGCCAGCAGCCATGAAGGGCAGGGAGGGGTTCAGCCCCAGCATTTT
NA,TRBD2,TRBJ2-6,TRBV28,CASRYLSGTASGANVLTF,TGTGCCAGCAGGTATCTTAGCGGGACCGCCTCTGGGGCCAACGTCCTGACTTTC
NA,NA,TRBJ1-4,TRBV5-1,CASSPGWGNEKLFF,TGCGCCAGCAGCCCAGGGTGGGGTAATGAAAAACTGTTTTTT
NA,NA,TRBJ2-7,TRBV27,CASSLGLGGEQYF,TGTGCCAGCAGCCTCGGATTAGGAGGCGAGCAGTACTTC
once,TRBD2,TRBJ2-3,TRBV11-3,CASSWTSGGTDTQYF,TGTGCCAGCAGCTGGACTAGCGGGGGCACAGATACGCAGTATTTT
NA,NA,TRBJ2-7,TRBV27,CASSLRGPGAPFYEQYF,TGTGCCAGCAGTTTAAGGGGCCCAGGGGCGCCGTTTTACGAGCAGTACTTC
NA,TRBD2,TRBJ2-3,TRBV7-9,CASSHRAGLAGVWADTQYF,TGTGCCAGCAGCCACAGGGCGGGACTAGCGGGAGTTTGGGCAGATACGCAGTATTTT
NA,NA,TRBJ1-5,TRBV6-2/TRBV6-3,CASSYAGYSNQPQHF,TGTGCCAGCAGTTACGCAGGGTATAGCAATCAGCCCCAGCATTTT
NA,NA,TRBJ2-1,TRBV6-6,CASSYSNFRGEQFF,TGTGCCAGCAGTTACTCGAATTTTAGGGGTGAGCAGTTCTTC
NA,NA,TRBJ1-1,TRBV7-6,CASSPSPGVEAFF,TGTGCCAGCAGCCCAAGCCCAGGGGTTGAAGCTTTCTTT
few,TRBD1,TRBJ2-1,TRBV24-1,CATSDFGSRDRDNEQFF,TGTGCCACCAGTGATTTTGGGTCCCGGGACAGGGACAATGAGCAGTTCTTC
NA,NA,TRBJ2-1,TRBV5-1,CASSLSGSQHEQFF,TGCGCCAGCAGCTTGAGCGGAAGTCAACATGAGCAGTTCTTC
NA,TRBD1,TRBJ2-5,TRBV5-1,CASRFRGQGQETQYF,TGCGCCAGCAGATTCCGGGGACAGGGTCAAGAGACCCAGTACTTC
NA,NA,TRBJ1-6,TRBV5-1,CASRGAGNSPLHF,TGCGCCAGCAGAGGGGCAGGGAATTCACCCCTCCACTTT
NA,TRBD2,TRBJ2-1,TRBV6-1,CASSATGTGTSGTLEFF,TGTGCCAGCAGTGCAACAGGTACCGGGACTAGCGGGACCTTGGAGTTCTTC
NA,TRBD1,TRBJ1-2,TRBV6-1,CASSEEQGTYGYTF,TGTGCCAGCAGTGAGGAACAGGGGACCTATGGCTACACCTTC
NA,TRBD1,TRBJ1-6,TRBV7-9,CASSTQGASDSPLHF,TGTGCCAGCAGCACCCAGGGGGCCTCGGATTCACCCCTCCACTTT
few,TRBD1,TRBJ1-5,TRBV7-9,CASSLGQGDYNQPQHF,TGTGCCAGCAGCCTAGGACAGGGAGATTACAATCAGCCCCAGCATTTT
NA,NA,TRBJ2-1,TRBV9,CASSVGGGLNEQFF,TGTGCCAGCAGCGTAGGCGGGGGCTTGAATGAGCAGTTCTTC
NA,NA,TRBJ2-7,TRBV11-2,CASSLEIGAPSYEQYF,TGTGCCAGCAGCTTAGAGATTGGGGCCCCCTCCTACGAGCAGTACTTC
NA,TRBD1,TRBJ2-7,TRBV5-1,CASSHSDRERDEQYF,TGCGCCAGCAGCCACTCCGACAGGGAGAGGGACGAGCAGTACTTC
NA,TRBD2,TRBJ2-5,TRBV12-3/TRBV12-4,CASSRTSLETQYF,TGTGCCAGCAGTCGGACTAGCCTGGAGACCCAGTACTTC
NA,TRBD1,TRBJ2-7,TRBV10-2,CASRVDRVSSYEQYF,TGCGCCAGCAGGGTCGACAGGGTTTCGTCCTACGAGCAGTACTTC
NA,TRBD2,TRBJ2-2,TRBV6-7,CASSCLAGGYTGELFF,TGTGCCAGCAGTTGTCTAGCGGGGGGTTACACCGGGGAGCTGTTTTTT
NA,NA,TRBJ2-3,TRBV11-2,CASSLDRDFTDTQYF,TGTGCCAGCAGCTTAGATCGGGACTTCACAGATACGCAGTATTTT
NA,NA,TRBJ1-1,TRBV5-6,CASSFNDKGGTEAFF,TGTGCCAGCAGCTTTAATGACAAAGGGGGAACTGAAGCTTTCTTT
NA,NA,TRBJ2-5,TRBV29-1,CSVVGGVRETQYF,TGCAGCGTTGTCGGCGGGGTTAGGGAGACCCAGTACTTC
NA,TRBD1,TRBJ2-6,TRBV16,CASSHRQGVIRANVLTF,TGTGCCAGCAGCCACCGACAGGGGGTTATTAGGGCCAACGTCCTGACTTTC
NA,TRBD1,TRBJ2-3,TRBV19,CASSRTGFADTQYF,TGTGCCAGTAGTAGGACAGGGTTTGCAGATACGCAGTATTTT
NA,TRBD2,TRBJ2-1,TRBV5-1,CASSPLAGGSNEQFF,TGCGCCAGCAGCCCACTAGCGGGGGGCTCCAATGAGCAGTTCTTC
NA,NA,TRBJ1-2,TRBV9,CASSAHTSSYGYTF,TGTGCCAGCAGCGCCCATACATCCTCCTATGGCTACACCTTC
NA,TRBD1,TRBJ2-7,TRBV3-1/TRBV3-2,CASSWDREVNEQYF,TGTGCCAGCAGTTGGGACAGGGAAGTGAACGAGCAGTACTTC
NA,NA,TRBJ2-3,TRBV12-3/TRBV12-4,CASSLQGAQYF,TGTGCCAGCAGTTTACAGGGCGCGCAGTATTTT
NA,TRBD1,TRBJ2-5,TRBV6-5,CASTIGQGAGETQYF,TGTGCCAGCACAATCGGACAGGGGGCTGGGGAGACCCAGTACTTC
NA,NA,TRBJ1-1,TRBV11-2,CASSSRAQEQAFF,TGTGCCAGCAGTTCACGAGCACAGGAACAAGCTTTCTTT
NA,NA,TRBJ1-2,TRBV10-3,CAIWPGSFSNYGYTF,TGTGCCATCTGGCCAGGGTCATTTTCGAACTATGGCTACACCTTC
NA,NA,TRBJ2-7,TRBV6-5,CASSYSIRGLHEQYF,TGTGCCAGCAGTTACTCGATACGGGGTCTTCACGAGCAGTACTTC
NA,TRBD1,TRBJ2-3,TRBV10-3,CAIRRRGGEDTQYF,TGTGCCATCAGGAGGAGAGGGGGCGAAGATACGCAGTATTTT
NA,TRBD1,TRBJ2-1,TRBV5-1,CASSLGQGDHNEQFF,TGCGCCAGCAGCTTGGGACAGGGGGACCACAATGAGCAGTTCTTC
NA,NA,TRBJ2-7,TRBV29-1,CSVEDGGRGTYEQYF,TGCAGCGTTGAAGATGGGGGCAGGGGTACCTACGAGCAGTACTTC
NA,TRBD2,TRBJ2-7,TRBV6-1,CASSDRLAGLHEQYF,TGTGCCAGCAGTGATAGACTAGCGGGGCTCCACGAGCAGTACTTC
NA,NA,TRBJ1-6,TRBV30,CAWSVPTGGSPLHF,TGTGCCTGGAGTGTACCCACCGGGGGTTCACCCCTCCACTTT
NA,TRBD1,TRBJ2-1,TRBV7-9,CASITTGSSYNEQFF,TGTGCCAGCATAACGACAGGGTCCTCCTACAATGAGCAGTTCTTC
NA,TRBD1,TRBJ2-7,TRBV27,CASRTQGPSSYEQYF,TGTGCCAGCAGAACACAGGGGCCAAGCTCCTACGAGCAGTACTTC
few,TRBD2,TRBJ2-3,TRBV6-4,CASSDSRGGSTDTQYF,TGTGCCAGCAGTGACTCCCGCGGGGGGTCCACAGATACGCAGTATTTT
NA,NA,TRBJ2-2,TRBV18,CASSPPSTGELFF,TGTGCCAGCTCACCACCGAGCACCGGGGAGCTGTTTTTT
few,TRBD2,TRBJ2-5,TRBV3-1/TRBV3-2,CASSQRAGRGETQYF,TGTGCCAGCAGCCAACGAGCGGGACGGGGAGAGACCCAGTACTTC
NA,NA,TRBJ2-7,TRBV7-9,CASSSPGNLFYEQYF,TGTGCCAGCAGCTCCCCCGGGAACCTCTTCTACGAGCAGTACTTC
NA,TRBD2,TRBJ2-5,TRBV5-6,CASSFAFGTRSEETQYF,TGTGCCAGCAGCTTTGCCTTTGGGACTAGAAGCGAAGAGACCCAGTACTTC
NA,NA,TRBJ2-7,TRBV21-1,CASPKGGKPSYEQYF,TGTGCCAGCCCGAAAGGGGGAAAACCCTCCTACGAGCAGTACTTC
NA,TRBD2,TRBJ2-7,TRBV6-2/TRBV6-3,CASSSERGASYEQYF,TGTGCCAGCAGTTCTGAGCGGGGAGCCTCCTACGAGCAGTACTTC
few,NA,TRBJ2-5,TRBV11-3,CASSLALAVGGETQYF,TGTGCCAGCAGCTTAGCCCTGGCCGTTGGTGGAGAGACCCAGTACTTC
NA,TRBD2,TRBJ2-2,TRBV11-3,CASSSVAGRANTGELFF,TGTGCCAGCAGCTCCGTAGCGGGCCGCGCGAACACCGGGGAGCTGTTTTTT
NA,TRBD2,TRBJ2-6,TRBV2,CASSEDGRASGANVLTF,TGTGCCAGCAGTGAAGACGGGAGGGCTTCTGGGGCCAACGTCCTGACTTTC